One and the same sample provided the 30 T cell receptor delta chains below, sequenced in a study of gamma-delta chains in newborns, infants, children. With CATT, TCRdb re-called clones from the reads. Altogether over 6,500 delta-chain clones are present, less than 2.5% being singletons, with the ten largest covering over 9.5%. The material sequenced was blood. These receptors were taken from a child who was a newborn, infant or young child, either healthy, febrile or measles-vaccinated (not recorded which).

About this clone itself: The protein in this entry is translated from the DNA; at residue 8 it differs from the protein listed in TCRdb. V gene TRDV2 combines with J gene TRDJ3; 8 bases fit TRDD3. J gave up 1 base and V 1 base, and 5 bases lay outside the gene matches. Germline V gene data show CDR1 as GEAIGNYY and CDR2 as EKD. CDR3 length equals 18 residues. The CDR3 sequence is CACDTGGSISWDTRQMFF. CDR3 nucleotide sequence: TGTGCCTGTGACACTGGGGGATCCATTTCCTGGGACACCCGACAGATGTTTTTC.

This clone came up a few times. A far larger clone is just one base off, so this is likely a read error. This sample also contains other DNA sequences that code for the same CDR3. The CDR3 sequence is CACDTIPYTDKLIF. The CDR3 region has the DNA TGTGCCTGTGACACGATTCCCTACACCGACAAACTCATCTTT. This sequence joins TRDV2 and TRDJ1; D perhaps matches TRDD2 (5 bases). In germline, CDR1 is GEAIGNYY, CDR2 EKD. The CDR3 is 14 residues long.

The table lists this clone with a few counts. Just one base apart from a much larger clone, this may be a read error. This sample also contains other DNA sequences that code for the same CDR3. This chain joins TRDV1 and TRDJ1; possible D gene TRDD3, 5 bases. This CDR3 has 20 residues. Germline CDR1 TSWWSYY, CDR2 QGS. V gave up 1 base and J gave up 0 bases, with 24 bases separating them. The CDR3, as DNA: TGTGCTCTTGGGGAACAGAGAGGGGGCTACGGTGGATCGTACACCGATAAACTCATCTTT. Residues: CALGEQRGGYGGSYTDKLIF.

This clone was found a few times. One base separates it from a far larger clone, so it is likely a read error. Other nucleotide sequences in the sample specify the same CDR3. This sequence joins TRDV2 and TRDJ3; 7 bases align to TRDD3. The CDR3 covers 21 residues. The J segment lost 0 bases and the V segment lost 0 bases, leaving 13 bases of the junction unmatched. Germline lookup yields CDR1 GEAIGNYY and CDR2 EKD. This CDR3 reads CACDTAGRWGPSSWDTRQMFF. CDR3 in DNA: TGTGCCTGTGACACCGCGGGACGCTGGGGGCCTTCCTCCTGGGACACCCGACAGATGTTTTTC.

A note on this clone: A read error likely explains why the TCRdb protein, taken from a much larger clone, differs from this DNA's translation at residue 6; the protein shown is translated from the DNA. This sequence joins TRDV2 and TRDJ3; 10 positions agree with TRDD3. Germline values: CDR1 GEAIGNYY, CDR2 EKD. V dropped 1 base and J dropped 4; count of bases not matched to a gene: 6. This CDR3 is 18 amino acids long. The CDR3 DNA sequence: TGTGCCTGTGACACGACCGGGGGATACGCGTGGGACACCCGACAGATGTTTTTC. Protein sequence: CACDTTGGYAWDTRQMFF.

As for this clone: TCRdb lists the protein of a much larger clone for this DNA, which differs at residue 14, so this is likely a read error; the protein given here is translated from the DNA itself. Other DNA sequences of this sample code for an identical CDR3. This chain uses TRDV2 with TRDJ1, with 9 bases that match TRDD3. Germline-derived CDR1 and CDR2 are GEAIGNYY and EKD. This CDR3 contains 16 residues. The CDR3 loop reads CACDTIPTGDTDKPIF. The CDR3 DNA is TGTGCCTGTGACACAATTCCTACGGGGGATACCGATAAACCCATCTTT.

This clone was detected only a few times. The TCRdb protein comes from a much larger clone and disagrees with this DNA's translation at residue 12, likely due to a read error; the protein given here is derived from the DNA. V and J are TRDV2 and TRDJ3; 7 bases line up with TRDD3. This CDR3 has 19 amino acids. Per germline, CDR1 GEAIGNYY and CDR2 EKD. The CDR3 is CACDTGGIHSSRDTRQMFF. DNA for the CDR3: TGTGCCTGTGACACCGGGGGGATTCATAGCTCCCGGGACACCCGACAGATGTTTTTC.

Concerning this clone: This DNA translates differently at residue 12 from the TCRdb protein, which is that of a much larger clone; a read error is likely, and the protein shown is the DNA's own translation. V usage is TRDV2 and J usage is TRDJ3; 8 bases match TRDD3. With V trimmed by 2 bases and J by 2 bases, 13 bases remained unmatched. Germline assignment: CDR1 GEAIGNYY and CDR2 EKD. The CDR3 is made up of 20 amino acids. CDR3 DNA: TGTGCCTGTGACAACCATGGGGATACCCCCCGCACCTGGGACACCCGACAGATGTTTTTC. This codes for CACDNHGDTPRTWDTRQMFF.

This clone was seen a few times. Other nucleotide sequences in the sample specify the same CDR3. The chain couples TRDV2 to TRDJ3; a possible D gene is TRDD3 (5 bases). The germline V and J ends were trimmed by 7 bases and 2 bases, with 20 bases remaining between them. CDR1 and CDR2 (germline): GEAIGNYY, EKD. This CDR3 contains 18 residues. CDR3 in amino acids: CACGPREGFPWDTRQMFF. The DNA of the CDR3 is TGTGCCTGCGGCCCCCGCGAGGGATTCCCCTGGGACACCCGACAGATGTTTTTC.

This clone has more than one count but fewer than ten. With a much larger clone just one base away, this may be a read error. This CDR3 is also generated by other DNA sequences in the sample. J is TRDJ1 and V is TRDV3, with D unclear. V shed 0 bases and J shed 0 bases, with 23 bases lying between them. This CDR3 spans 18 amino acids. Germline V gives CDR1 TVYSNPD, CDR2 GDNSRS (reference sequence). The CDR3 bases are TGTGCCTTTAGAATGGGCCGTCGCCGGCAAAGTTACACCGATAAACTCATCTTT. This encodes CAFRMGRRRQSYTDKLIF. Full variable domain (missing parts from reference TRDV3 and TRDJ1): CDKVTQSSPDQTVASGSEVVLLCTYDTVYSNPDLFWYRIRPDYSFQFVFYGDNSRSEGADFTQGRFSVKHILTQKAFHLVISPVRTEDSATYYCAFRMGRRRQSYTDKLIFGKGTRVTVEP.

The sample holds a few counts of this clone. Just one base apart from a much larger clone, this may be a read error. The V and J genes are TRDV2 and TRDJ3; D gene unclear. The CDR3 covers 17 residues. With 0 bases removed from V and 0 bases from J, the gap between germline ends came to 8 bases. The germline V gene encodes CDR1 GEAIGNYY and CDR2 EKD. CDR3 region: CACDTGCDSWDTRQMFF. In nucleotides, the CDR3 is TGTGCCTGTGACACCGGGTGTGACTCCTGGGACACCCGACAGATGTTTTTC.

Points on this clone: One base separates it from a far larger clone, so it is likely a read error. The same CDR3 also results from other DNA sequences found in this sample. V and J are TRDV2 and TRDJ2; 11 nucleotides line up with TRDD3. CDR1 and CDR2 from the germline V gene are GEAIGNYY and EKD. The CDR3 loop spans 17 amino acids. The DNA for the CDR3 is TGTGCCTGTGACATACTGGGGGATATCAGGGGGACAGCGCAACTCTTCTTT. Translation gives CACDILGDIRGTAQLFF.

As for this clone: The translation of this DNA and the TCRdb protein of a much larger clone differ at residue 10, probably owing to a read error; the protein shown here is translated from the DNA. The rearrangement links TRDV2 to TRDJ3; 7 bases align to TRDD3. Germline loops: CDR1 GEAIGNYY, CDR2 EKD. V shed 0 bases, J shed 0 bases, and the junction held 7 bases outside the gene matches. The CDR3 covers 19 residues. CDR3 nucleotide sequence: TGTGCCTGTGACACCCTGGGGGCCTCTATCTCCTGGGACACCCGACAGATGTTTTTC. Translation gives CACDTLGASISWDTRQMFF.

This clone was recorded a few times. The protein TCRdb lists belongs to a much larger clone and differs from this DNA's translation at residue 11, which points to a read error; the protein shown is made from the DNA. This chain uses TRDV3 with TRDJ3; 10 bases map to TRDD3. V gave up 0 bases and J gave up 2 bases; unmatched junction bases: 10. This CDR3 has 19 amino acids. The germline V gene encodes CDR1 TVYSNPD and CDR2 GDNSRS (reference sequence). CDR3 amino acids: CAFRVLGDGPPWDTRQMFF. The CDR3 DNA reads as TGTGCCTTTAGGGTACTGGGGGATGGCCCCCCCTGGGACACCCGACAGATGTTTTTC.

About this clone itself: A far larger clone is one base from this, pointing to a likely read error. The V and J genes are TRDV2 and TRDJ3; 12 bases are shared with TRDD3. The CDR3 sequence is 22 residues long. In germline, CDR1 is GEAIGNYY, CDR2 EKD. The CDR3: CACDTRSTLGDTSSWDTRQVFF. As DNA, the CDR3 is TGTGCCTGTGACACAAGGAGTACTCTGGGGGATACGAGCTCCTGGGACACCCGACAGGTGTTTTTC.

Of note for this clone: The junction differs from germline at one of its ends, possibly a read error. The V gene is TRDV2, the J gene TRDJ3, with 9 bases fitting TRDD3. In germline, CDR1 is GEAIGNYY, CDR2 EKD. CDR3 size: 18 residues. CDR3 in DNA: TGTGCCAGTGACACCGTGGGGGATAGCTCCTGGGACACCCGACGGATGTTTTTC. It encodes CASDTVGDSSWDTRRMFF.

A word on this clone: The protein TCRdb lists belongs to a much larger clone and differs from this DNA's translation at residue 4, which points to a read error; the protein shown is made from the DNA. This chain uses TRDV2 with TRDJ3; 12 bases align to TRDD3. After removal of 5 bases from V and 0 bases from J, the junction contained 10 bases not matched to a gene. This CDR3 region has 20 residues. The germline gives CDR1 GEAIGNYY, CDR2 EKD. CDR3 DNA sequence: TGTGCCTGTGGCTTTACTGGGGGATACCACCTCTCCTGGGACACCCGACAGATGTTTTTC. It translates to CACGFTGGYHLSWDTRQMFF.

This clone was seen a handful of times. The translation of this DNA and the TCRdb protein of a much larger clone differ at residue 12, probably owing to a read error; the protein shown here is translated from the DNA. This chain joins TRDV2 and TRDJ3, with 9 positions matching TRDD3. Germline loops: CDR1 GEAIGNYY, CDR2 EKD. This CDR3 is built from 18 residues. CDR3 sequence (DNA): TGTGCCTGTGACATACTGGGGGAGAGCTCCTGGGGCACCCGACAGATGTTTTTC. This sequence encodes CACDILGESSWGTRQMFF.

Of note for this clone: The sample holds other DNA sequences that translate to the same CDR3. V is TRDV2 and J is TRDJ3; 8 bases are shared with TRDD3. The CDR3 sequence is 18 residues long. The trim removed 2 bases at V and 0 bases at J, leaving 5 bases unmatched. CDR1 GEAIGNYY and CDR2 EKD come from the germline V gene. The CDR3 protein is CACDSTGGSSWDTRQMFF. The CDR3 DNA reads TGTGCCTGTGACAGTACTGGGGGGAGCTCCTGGGACACCCGACAGATGTTTTTC.

This clone occurred a few times. The mismatch at residue 4 between this DNA's translation and the TCRdb protein of a much larger clone likely reflects a read error; the protein shown is translated from the DNA. This CDR3 reads CACYKVGDTAQLFF. The CDR3 bases are TGTGCCTGTTACAAAGTGGGGGATACAGCACAACTCTTCTTT. The chain is built from TRDV2 and TRDJ2; 8 bases fit TRDD3. J was trimmed by 5 bases and V by 6 bases; bases with no gene match: 7. Germline CDR1 and CDR2: GEAIGNYY and EKD. The CDR3 is made up of 14 amino acids.

This clone was seen a few times. TCRdb assigns this DNA the protein of a much larger clone, which departs from its translation at residue 7; this likely reflects a read error, and the protein shown comes from translating the DNA. V gene TRDV2 combines with J gene TRDJ3; no clear D gene. Germline V gene data show CDR1 as GEAIGNYY and CDR2 as EKD. This CDR3 is 19 amino acids long. Trimming removed 7 bases from V and 0 bases from J, with 21 bases in between. CDR3 nucleotides: TGTGCCTGCGCCTCTTGGAGGTCGTTAAGCTCCTGGGACACCCGACAGATGTTTTTC. This translates into CACASWRSLSSWDTRQMFF.

In its sample, this clone was seen a few times. A far more abundant clone sits one base away, making this likely a read error. Other DNA sequences in this specimen translate into the identical CDR3. This rearrangement joins TRDV2 to TRDJ3; TRDD3 matches at 10 bases. The CDR3 has 18 amino acids. Germline-derived CDR1 and CDR2 are GEAIGNYY and EKD. Here the CDR3 reads CACDTGGYASWDTRQMFF. CDR3 DNA sequence: TGTGCTTGTGACACCGGGGGATACGCGTCCTGGGACACCCGACAGATGTTTTTC.

Relative to its sample, this clone is medium-sized (0.01 to 0.1%). Other DNA sequences in this sample translate to the same CDR3. This chain links TRDV2 with TRDJ3; 8 nucleotides agree with TRDD3. Unmatched junction bases numbered 4, after V lost 1 base and J lost 0 bases. The CDR3 runs to 18 residues. Germline V gene data show CDR1 as GEAIGNYY and CDR2 as EKD. DNA of the CDR3: TGTGCCTGTGACACTGGGGGATGGAGCTCCTGGGACACCCGACAGATGTTTTTC. Residues: CACDTGGWSSWDTRQMFF.

A note on this clone: The translation of this DNA and the TCRdb protein of a much larger clone differ at residue 14, probably owing to a read error; the protein shown here is translated from the DNA. V gene TRDV2 combines with J gene TRDJ3; 11 nucleotides match TRDD3. CDR3 size: 17 residues. Germline CDR1 and CDR2: GEAIGNYY and EKD. DNA of the CDR3: TGTGCCTGTGACAGCTGGGGGATACCGTTGGACACCCGACGGATGTTTTTC. It codes for CACDSWGIPLDTRRMFF.

Of note for this clone: This DNA's translation and the protein TCRdb lists, from a much larger clone, do not match at residue 4, likely due to a read error; the protein shown is translated from the DNA. V gene TRDV2 combines with J gene TRDJ3, with 8 bases lining up with TRDD3. Germline V gene lookup returns CDR1 GEAIGNYY and CDR2 EKD. CDR3 length: 19 residues. The CDR3 here is CACVTVLGASSWDTRQMFF. The CDR3 DNA sequence: TGTGCCTGTGTCACCGTACTGGGGGCGAGCTCCTGGGACACCCGACAGATGTTTTTC.

By its share, this clone is medium-sized. This chain joins TRDV1 and TRDJ2, with TRDD3 matching 12 bases. The germline CDR1 and CDR2 sequences are TSWWSYY and QGS. CDR3 length: 24 residues. Germline trimming cut 2 bases from V and 0 bases from J; bases unmatched to any gene: 22. The CDR3 loop reads CALGEAPPTLWKLGDTPLTAQLFF. For the CDR3, the DNA is TGTGCTCTTGGGGAAGCCCCTCCTACCCTTTGGAAACTGGGGGATACCCCTTTGACAGCACAACTCTTCTTT.

This clone rates as medium-sized. The sample has other DNA sequences that encode this CDR3 too. The genes are TRDV2 and TRDJ3, with 11 positions matching TRDD3. V shed 3 bases and J 0 bases; nucleotides not matched to a gene: 9. Germline CDR1 and CDR2: GEAIGNYY and EKD. This CDR3 spans 20 amino acids. The CDR3: CACDSVLGDKSSWDTRQMFF. The CDR3 DNA is TGTGCCTGTGACTCCGTACTGGGGGATAAGAGCTCCTGGGACACCCGACAGATGTTTTTC.

In its sample, this clone is medium-sized. The same CDR3 arises from other DNA sequences in this sample as well. The chain joins TRDV2 to TRDJ1, with 12 nucleotides matching TRDD3. Germline CDR1 reads GEAIGNYY; CDR2 reads EKD. With 0 bases clipped from V and 8 bases from J, the junction kept 6 bases outside the gene matches. The CDR3 has 15 residues. The CDR3 nucleotides read TGTGCCTGTGACACCCGGTACTGGGGGATACAGAAACTCATCTTT. Translated, it gives CACDTRYWGIQKLIF.

On this clone: The TCRdb record carries a much larger clone's protein, which differs from this DNA's translation at residue 6; a read error is the likely cause, and the protein listed here is the DNA translation. The V call is TRDV2, the J call TRDJ3, with a possible D match to TRDD3 (6 bases). In germline, CDR1 is GEAIGNYY, CDR2 EKD. The CDR3 extends over 18 amino acids. The V gene lost 0 bases and the J gene lost 0 bases, with 11 bases spanning the gap. CDR3 in DNA: TGTGCCTGTGACACCCGGGGGGGAAGCTCCTGGGACACCCGACAGATGTTTTTC. Amino acid sequence: CACDTRGGSSWDTRQMFF.

This clone is medium-sized within its sample. This chain uses TRDV2 with TRDJ3; 13 bases line up with TRDD3. The CDR3 spans 19 residues. Germline-derived CDR1 and CDR2 are GEAIGNYY and EKD. J was trimmed by 0 bases and V by 5 bases; bases with no gene match: 6. The CDR3 region is CACGILGDTSSWDTRQMFF. The DNA of the CDR3 is TGTGCCTGTGGCATACTGGGGGATACGAGCTCCTGGGACACCCGACAGATGTTTTTC.